These T cell receptor beta chains were read from a single sample in a study of T cell repertoires in cytomegalovirus infection. TCRdb reprocessed the reads via MiXCR and lists one record per CDR3 protein. The sample lists roughly 600,000 distinct CDR3 sequences, roughly 26% occurring once. Sequenced material: CD8+ T cells from PBMCs. The receptors stem from a human donor in good health (CMV status not recorded). Some clones in this sample may be carry-over from other donors' samples. Both conserved end residues are part of each CDR3. A D gene is named only where the DNA matches it firmly. The listing skips clone size in some rows; elsewhere it reads once, few, many or a size class.

D | J | size | V | DNA | CDR3
- | TRBJ1-2 | few | TRBV7-9 | TGTGCCAGCAGCTCAAACGTACGGACACGGGACATCCTCCGGCACTATGGCTACACCTTC | CASSSNVRTRDILRHYGYTF
- | TRBJ1-5 | many | TRBV12-3/TRBV12-4 | TGTGCCAGCAGCCCACGGTATGGGGTTAATCAGCCCCAGCATTTT | CASSPRYGVNQPQHF
TRBD1 | TRBJ2-3 | - | TRBV29-1 | TGCAGCGTGGACGCCGGGACAGGGGGCGGAAATACGCAGTATTTT | CSVDAGTGGGNTQYF
- | TRBJ2-7 | many | TRBV29-1 | TGCAGCGTTGAAGATAACAGGAAAGGCTACGAGCAGTACTTC | CSVEDNRKGYEQYF
TRBD1 | TRBJ1-2 | few | TRBV4-3 | TGCGCCAGCAGCCAAGGTATCCGGACAGGGGTAAACTATGGCTACACCTTC | CASSQGIRTGVNYGYTF
- | TRBJ1-6 | few | TRBV6-1 | TGTGCCAGCATTGGCCAGTTGGATTCACCCCTCCACTTT | CASIGQLDSPLHF
- | TRBJ2-2 | - | TRBV29-1 | TGCAGCGTTGAAGGCCGACAGGAGTCGAACACCGGGGAGCTGTTTTTT | CSVEGRQESNTGELFF
- | TRBJ2-2 | many | TRBV7-8 | TGTGCCAGCAGCTCCGCCCCGGGAACCGGGGAGCTGTTTTTT | CASSSAPGTGELFF
- | TRBJ1-2 | - | TRBV4-1 | TGCGCCAGCAACCAAGTTTCGGCAACTAACTATGGCTACACCTTC | CASNQVSATNYGYTF
TRBD1 | TRBJ1-1 | few | TRBV12-3/TRBV12-4 | TGTGCCAGCATCCAGGGGGGGATCACTGAAGCTTTCTTT | CASIQGGITEAFF